The 14 T cell receptor beta chains below come from one sample, sequenced in a study of shared clonotypes between healthy human individuals. Sequencing used immunoSEQ multiplex PCR; TCRdb keeps in-frame clones, though not all of them. The sample yields a few million clones, approximately 96% seen once. The sequencing input was naive CD4+ T cells sorted from blood. The subset: CD45RA+ positively selected. These receptors were collected from a man aged 18 to 30 in good health.

This rearrangement joins TRBV5-1 to TRBJ2-7; 10 bases line up with TRBD2. Germline V gene sequence: CDR1 SGHRS, CDR2 YFSETQ. This CDR3 spans 16 amino acids. With 3 bases clipped from V and 2 bases from J, the junction kept 8 bases outside the gene matches. The CDR3, as DNA: TGCGCCAGCAGCTGGAACCAGCTAGCGGGAGCCTACGAGCAGTACTTC. Translated, it gives CASSWNQLAGAYEQYF.

The chain carries TRBV9 and TRBJ1-6, with 9 bases that match TRBD1. CDR3 size: 19 residues. Germline loops: CDR1 SGDLS, CDR2 YYNGEE. V dropped 3 bases and J dropped 5; count of bases not matched to a gene: 15. CDR3 sequence: CASSARDRVKLDDNSPLHF. The CDR3, as DNA: TGTGCCAGCAGCGCCCGGGACAGGGTTAAGTTGGACGATAATTCACCCCTCCACTTT.

The chain is built from TRBV7-2 and TRBJ1-1; D perhaps matches TRBD1 (5 bases). The CDR3 loop spans 15 amino acids. V lost 6 bases and J 2 bases, leaving 16 bases between the germline ends. Germline V gene data show CDR1 as SGHTA and CDR2 as FQGNSA. The CDR3 DNA reads TGTGCCAGCAGTCCTCGACTCCGGGACAACACTGAAGCTTTCTTT. Translated, it gives CASSPRLRDNTEAFF.

The gene calls are TRBV5-8 and TRBJ2-2; perhaps TRBD2 as D (6 bases). The CDR3 is 15 amino acids. The germline V and J ends were trimmed by 2 bases and 1 base, with 9 bases remaining between them. Germline CDR1 reads SGHTS; CDR2 reads YDEGEE. The CDR3: CASSFVGLNTGELFF. The CDR3 DNA sequence: TGTGCCAGCAGCTTCGTGGGACTGAACACCGGGGAGCTGTTTTTT.

The gene calls are TRBV2 and TRBJ1-6; D gene unclear. CDR3 length equals 14 residues. Germline CDR1 SNHLY, CDR2 FYNNEI. V was shortened by 3 bases and J by 10 bases, with 13 bases between the two germline ends. The DNA for the CDR3 is TGTGCCAGCAGTGACTTGTCCCTCGGGTCACCCCTCCACTTT. It is translated as CASSDLSLGSPLHF.

The V gene is TRBV28, the J gene TRBJ2-7; 10 bases agree with TRBD1. The V gene's germline CDR1 is MDHEN and CDR2 SYDVKM. The CDR3 totals 16 residues. V gave up 3 bases and J gave up 7 bases; unmatched junction bases: 12. DNA of the CDR3: TGTGCCAGCAGTTTCAGCGGGACAGGGGACGATGTGGAGCAGTACTTC. Translated: CASSFSGTGDDVEQYF.

This clone has a single count. The rearrangement joins TRBV4-3 to TRBJ2-1; 11 bases agree with TRBD1. The V gene end was trimmed by 2 bases and the J gene end by 7 bases; junction bases not matched to a gene: 4. This CDR3 has 15 amino acids. Looked up from germline, CDR1 is LGHNA and CDR2 is YSLEER. The CDR3 sequence is CASSQIWDRGNEQFF. CDR3 DNA: TGCGCCAGCAGCCAAATTTGGGACAGGGGGAATGAGCAGTTCTTC.

The J gene is TRBJ2-2, the V gene TRBV5-6; D is ambiguous. V dropped 0 bases and J dropped 0 bases, with 9 bases sitting between them. Germline V gene sequence: CDR1 SGHDT, CDR2 YYEEEE. The CDR3 is 16 amino acids. The CDR3: CASSLGSITNTGELFF. The CDR3 DNA sequence: TGTGCCAGCAGCTTGGGGAGCATTACGAACACCGGGGAGCTGTTTTTT.

This clone was found once. The rearrangement joins TRBV11-2 to TRBJ2-5; TRBD1 aligns across 8 bases. Germline assignment: CDR1 SGHAT and CDR2 FQNNGV. V shed 1 base, J shed 4 bases, and the junction held 5 bases outside the gene matches. This CDR3 is built from 15 residues. CDR3 sequence (DNA): TGTGCCAGCAGCTTAGGGACAGGGATTGGAGAGACCCAGTACTTC. Translation: CASSLGTGIGETQYF.

This clone was seen a single time. V and J are TRBV6-5 and TRBJ2-3, with D perhaps matching TRBD2 (6 bases). The germline gives CDR1 MNHEY, CDR2 SVGAGI. CDR3 length: 14 residues. Trimming removed 6 bases from V and 6 bases from J, with 16 bases in between. CDR3 bases: TGTGCCAGCAGCCCGCCGGGACTCCTGGATACGCAGTATTTT. It translates to CASSPPGLLDTQYF.

The rearrangement uses TRBV18 and TRBJ2-3, with D possibly TRBD2 on 6 matching bases. CDR3 length: 17 amino acids. Trimming removed 3 bases from V and 9 bases from J, with 25 bases in between. The germline CDR1 and CDR2 sequences are KGHSH and LQKENI. CDR3 loop: CASSPSRGTSNFGTQYF. CDR3 in DNA: TGTGCCAGCTCACCGAGTCGGGGGACCAGCAACTTCGGGACGCAGTATTTT.

The chain is built from TRBV7-9 and TRBJ2-2, with 10 bases lining up with TRBD2. With 3 bases clipped from V and 6 bases from J, the junction kept 10 bases outside the gene matches. This CDR3 is built from 17 residues. Germline lookup yields CDR1 SEHNR and CDR2 FQNEAQ (reference sequence). CDR3 DNA: TGTGCCAGCAGCTTCAGAATCCTAGCGGGAGCCTCCGGGGAGCTGTTTTTT. Its protein product is CASSFRILAGASGELFF.

The chain has TRBV5-4 and TRBJ2-3; 7 nucleotides match TRBD2. V was pared by 0 bases and J by 0 bases, with 7 bases of the junction left unmatched. Germline CDR1 is SGHNT and CDR2 is YYREEE (reference sequence). This CDR3 is 17 amino acids long. The DNA of the CDR3 is TGTGCCAGCAGCTTGGGGGGACTATACTCTAGCACAGATACGCAGTATTTT. It yields the protein CASSLGGLYSSTDTQYF.

This chain uses TRBV2 with TRBJ1-3; D gene ambiguous. The V gene's germline CDR1 is SNHLY and CDR2 FYNNEI. There are 13 residues in the CDR3. Trimming left V 4 bases short and J 3 bases short, with 7 bases between. The chain's CDR3 is CASSGDLGNTIYF. In DNA, the CDR3 is TGTGCCAGCAGTGGGGATCTTGGAAACACCATATATTTT.